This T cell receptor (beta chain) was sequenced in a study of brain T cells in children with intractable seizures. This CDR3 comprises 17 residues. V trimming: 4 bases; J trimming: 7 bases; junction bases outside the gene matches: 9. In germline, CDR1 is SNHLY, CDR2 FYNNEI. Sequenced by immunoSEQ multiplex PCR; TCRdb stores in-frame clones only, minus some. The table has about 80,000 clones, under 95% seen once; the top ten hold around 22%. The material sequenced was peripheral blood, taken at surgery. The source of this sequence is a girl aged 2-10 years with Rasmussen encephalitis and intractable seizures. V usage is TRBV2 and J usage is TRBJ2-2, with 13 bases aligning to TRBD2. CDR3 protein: CASSGWTSGSSVGELFF. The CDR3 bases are TGTGCCAGCAGTGGGTGGACTAGCGGGAGTAGTGTCGGGGAGCTGTTTTTT.